The entry below gives a single TCR beta chain sequence along with its context. Its antigen is not identified. Next came a second PCR, run for about 7 to 11 cycles, which used a sample-barcoded 5' primer along with a J-beta primer mix. TCRdb re-called the 5' RACE reads through MiXCR, storing one row per CDR3 protein. The table shows fewer than 1 million distinct CDR3 sequences, with approximately 48% occurring only once. The sample comes from a study of blood T cells in healthy people across ages. Study-level findings and limits: TCR beta diversity was tightly associated with the proportion of naive T cells. Getting older went along with TCR beta diversity per million T cells dropping roughly linearly. Reliance upon unsorted PBMCs precluded definitive naive versus antigen-experienced comparison. Changes seen in expanded clonotypes were possibly confounded by donor CMV status left unknown.

The CDR3 length is 18 residues. V gene TRBV21-1 combines with J gene TRBJ2-5; the D segment call TRBD2 is taken from the table without a DNA check. TRBV21-1 is deemed a pseudogene. The sample comprised blood. The receptor was isolated from a man aged 55 to 69 in good health. The CDR3 loop reads CASSTRLTWSSGEETQYF. CDR3 in DNA: TGTGCCAGCAGCACAAGGTTGACGTGGTCTAGCGGGGAAGAGACCCAGTACTTC.